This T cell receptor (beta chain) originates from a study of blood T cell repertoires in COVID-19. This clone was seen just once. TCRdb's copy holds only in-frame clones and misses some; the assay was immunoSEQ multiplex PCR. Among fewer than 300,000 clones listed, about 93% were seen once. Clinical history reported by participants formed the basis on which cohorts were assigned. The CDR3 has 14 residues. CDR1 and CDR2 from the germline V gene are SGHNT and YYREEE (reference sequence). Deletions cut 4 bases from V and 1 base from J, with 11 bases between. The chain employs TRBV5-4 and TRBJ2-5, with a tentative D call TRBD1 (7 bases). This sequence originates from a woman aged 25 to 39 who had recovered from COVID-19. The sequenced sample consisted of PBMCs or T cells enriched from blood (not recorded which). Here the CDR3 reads CASSAGTAQETQYF. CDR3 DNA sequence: TGTGCCAGCAGCGCGGGGACAGCCCAAGAGACCCAGTACTTC.